These 4 T cell receptor beta chains share one sample of origin, sequenced in a study of T cell responses to AZD1222 COVID-19 vaccine (TCRdb year 2021). Per the publication, the time point label means: baseline before first vaccination. Libraries were built with the immunoSEQ multiplex PCR assay. TCRdb carries this immuneACCESS record with in-frame sequences only. Its versions omit some clonotypes, under half of them owing to an unresolved V gene in the studies checked, with the rest unexplained. Recorded for this sample are approximately 150,000 clones; less than 95% of them occurred a single time. Clones ranked in the top ten supply 4.4% of the sample. The source material was peripheral blood, sampled on day 0 of AZD1222 vaccination. These receptors were collected from an adult in good health.

The J gene is TRBJ1-4, the V gene TRBV6-5, with D perhaps matching TRBD1 (5 bases). Trimming shortened V by 8 bases and J by 6 bases, and 16 bases separated the two germline ends. This CDR3 contains 14 residues. Germline V gives CDR1 MNHEY, CDR2 SVGAGI. The CDR3 coding sequence is TGTGCCAGCCGAGAACTAGGGGTAGATGAAAAACTGTTTTTT. Amino acid sequence: CASRELGVDEKLFF.

This clone was detected once. The chain combines TRBV10-3 with TRBJ2-7; D is unresolved. The CDR3 consists of 13 residues. With 2 bases removed from V and 6 bases from J, the gap between germline ends came to 11 bases. The germline gives CDR1 ENHRY, CDR2 SYGVKD. CDR3 bases: TGTGCCATCAGTGAGACACAGCCTCGCGAGCAGTACTTC. Translating it yields CAISETQPREQYF.

The V gene is TRBV10-3, the J gene TRBJ2-7; TRBD1 agrees at 10 bases. V trimming: 6 bases; J trimming: 2 bases; junction bases outside the gene matches: 4. The CDR3 is 14 residues long. Germline lookup yields CDR1 ENHRY and CDR2 SYGVKD. The CDR3: CAISGQGGTYEQYF. As DNA, the CDR3 is TGTGCCATCAGCGGACAGGGGGGAACCTACGAGCAGTACTTC.

The chain carries TRBV7-3 and TRBJ2-3; 8 nucleotides line up with TRBD1. The CDR3 totals 15 residues. Germline assignment: CDR1 SGHTA and CDR2 FQGTGA. V lost 5 bases, J lost 4 bases, and 8 bases stayed unmatched. In DNA, the CDR3 is TGTGCCAGCAGCCCGTCGTTACAGGGGGCAGATACGCAGTATTTT. It codes for CASSPSLQGADTQYF.